The source of this TCR beta chain is a study of neurological immune-mediated disorders (dated by TCRdb to about 2019). About the investigation overall: Peripheral blood TCR-beta repertoires from HTLV-I-associated myelopathy (HAM/TSP) patients, multiple sclerosis patients and healthy controls were compared by UMI-based sequencing. Alongside PBMC samples, the set of 106 TCR-beta libraries contained longitudinal samples, technical triplicates, and paired CD4+ and CD8+ T-cell subsets that had been sorted. The cohort included approximately 70 subjects: about 15 with HAM/TSP, roughly 35 with multiple sclerosis, and 20 healthy controls. The paper's findings and limits, for the study overall: Expanded clones from different subjects shared no identical CDR3 amino acid sequences, which suggests that TCR-beta repertoires were private in all groups. The highest TCR clonal expansion was observed in HAM/TSP patients, whereas the lowest was observed in MS patients, even when compared with healthy controls.

cDNA was synthesized by template-switch 5'RACE using a primer carrying a 10-nucleotide random unique molecular identifier by which each TCR transcript was tagged. Each sequencing run produced over 160 million TCR-beta sequences covering 15-18 subjects. The RNeasy kit was used to extract total RNA. The KAPA Real-time Library Amplification kit was used to amplify TCR-beta VDJ regions with primers targeting the TCR constant region and the 5'RACE anchor. A first PCR added sample indexes and Illumina adaptors, after which a second PCR increased the library yield. After Ampure bead purification, the TCR product of roughly 650 bp was size-selected on a 2% E-gel SizeSelection system. Before pooling, library quality was assessed on a Bioanalyzer, concentration was determined with Qubit, and library quantification was performed with the Kapa Library Quantification kit. An Illumina HiSeq 2500 sequenced the libraries paired-end 2 x 150 bp. To increase sequence diversity, roughly 24-32% phiX was spiked into each library pool. The original methods were these. Quality-filtered reads were processed with the UMI-based MiGEC pipeline, which removed over 75% of raw TCR sequences during error correction. VDJ genes were aligned to IMGT germline references, and clonotypes were defined by unique CDR3 amino acid sequence plus V-J genes. Clonal expansion, Shannon diversity, and CDR3 relatedness (CalcPairwiseDistances, ClusterSamples) were evaluated with VDJtools, and phylogenetic trees were built with CLCbio workbench. Using coefficient-of-variation modelling across technical triplicates, the study counted a clone as expanded if it had at least 8 unique UMIs. TCRdb's own reprocessing of the public reads used fastp at Q25 and MiXCR and kept productive beta chains. Each CDR3 protein appears once, grouped with its most common genes and DNA. These V and J calls rely on TCRdb rather than the paper's analysis. The sample records over 13,000 distinct CDR3 sequences, about 10% of which are singletons. The ten largest clones represent roughly a quarter of the sample.

Reading the germline V gene gives CDR1 SQVTM and CDR2 ANQGSEA. V gives up 6 bases and J gives up 2 bases, and the segment between their germline ends measures 17 bases. From its cysteine to its phenylalanine, the CDR3 spans 14 amino acids. This entry keeps only the CDR3 DNA: 42 bases, framed from base 1. At least ten counts were recorded for this clonotype. What antigen it recognizes has not been identified. One base away there is no much larger clone; base qualities are not given. The healthy controls were volunteers from a blood bank in Maryland, USA. For the unsorted PBMC libraries, 2 million PBMCs were stored in RNAlater at -80 degrees C until RNA extraction and were used to generate the libraries. Peripheral blood underwent Ficoll-Hypaque density gradient centrifugation to isolate PBMCs, which were then cryopreserved in liquid nitrogen.

The sequenced material came from PBMCs. The chain joins TRBV29-1 to TRBJ2-7; TRBD2 is a weak D gene call, 6 bases matching. The receptor's source is a middle-aged woman in good health. The DNA is as follows: TGCAGCGTCATGGGGCGGGACGGAACCTACGAGCAGTACTTC. This translates into CSVMGRDGTYEQYF.